The 26 T cell receptor beta chains given below trace back to one sample, sequenced in a study of blood T cell repertoires in COVID-19. Produced via immunoSEQ multiplex PCR; TCRdb's table is partial and in-frame only. The sample records 170,000 or so clones, 75% to 90% being singletons. The sequencing input was peripheral blood. These receptors all stem from a woman aged 40-49 years with COVID-19, enrolled during active disease.

This chain connects TRBV2 to TRBJ2-2; a weak D match, TRBD1 (5 bases). This CDR3 spans 15 amino acids. Germline CDR1 is SNHLY and CDR2 is FYNNEI. V dropped 4 bases and J dropped 2 bases, with 11 bases sitting between them. CDR3 nucleotides: TGTGCCAGCAGTGGAGGTGGGGCAAACACCGGGGAGCTGTTTTTT. It is translated as CASSGGGANTGELFF. Supplemented by reference TRBV2 and TRBJ2-2, the full variable domain reads EPEVTQTPSHQVTQMGQEVILRCVPISNHLYFYWYRQILGQKVEFLVSFYNNEISEKSEIFDDQFSVERPDGSNFTLKIRSTKLEDSAMYFCASSGGGANTGELFFGEGSRLTVL.

This sequence joins TRBV3-1 (or the pseudogene TRBV3-2) and TRBJ2-7; possibly TRBD2 for D (6 bases). Germline CDR1 reads LGHDT; CDR2 reads YNNKEL (reference sequence). Between the trimmed V and J ends, which lost 3 bases and 7 bases, there was a span of 13 bases. The CDR3 totals 13 residues. CDR3 residues: CASSQVEGSEQYF. The CDR3 bases are TGTGCCAGCAGCCAGGTGGAGGGGTCAGAGCAGTACTTC.

This chain links TRBV28 with TRBJ2-7; TRBD1 is a possible D gene (5 bases). Germline V gene lookup returns CDR1 MDHEN and CDR2 SYDVKM. Trimming cost V 1 base and J 0 bases, with 13 bases left between them. CDR3 length: 16 amino acids. The CDR3 loop reads CASSLLGQARSYEQYF. Here the CDR3 DNA reads TGTGCCAGCAGTTTATTGGGGCAGGCCCGCTCCTACGAGCAGTACTTC.

This rearrangement joins TRBV4-1 to TRBJ2-3, with 9 bases aligning to TRBD2. J lost 2 bases, V lost 0 bases, and 6 bases had no gene match. The CDR3 totals 17 residues. Germline CDR1 MGHRA, CDR2 YSYEKL. For the CDR3, the DNA is TGCGCCAGCAGCCAAGAAATAGCGGGGGCCTACACAGATACGCAGTATTTT. It translates to CASSQEIAGAYTDTQYF.

The rearrangement links TRBV29-1 to TRBJ1-2; TRBD1 matches at 8 bases. The CDR3 is made up of 16 amino acids. The J segment lost 7 bases and the V segment lost 0 bases, leaving 13 bases of the junction unmatched. CDR1 is SQVTM and CDR2 is ANQGSEA in the germline V gene. For the CDR3, the DNA is TGCAGCGTTGAAGACCTCGGGCCAGGGGGCCTCCGTGGCTACACCTTC. Protein sequence: CSVEDLGPGGLRGYTF.

The chain links TRBV6-5 to TRBJ2-1, with 8 bases matching TRBD2. The CDR3 covers 15 residues. J gave up 6 bases and V 0 bases, and 4 bases lay outside the gene matches. Per the germline V gene, CDR1 is MNHEY and CDR2 is SVGAGI. The CDR3 protein is CASSYSGRAGNEQFF. Here the CDR3 DNA reads TGTGCCAGCAGTTACTCCGGGAGGGCGGGCAATGAGCAGTTCTTC.

This clone was counted only a few times. The chain joins TRBV5-3 to TRBJ1-1, with 7 bases that match TRBD1. TRBV5-3 is an ORF, with its function uncertain. Losses at the gene ends were 6 bases for V and 1 base for J; bases not matched to a gene: 6. The CDR3 is made up of 14 amino acids. This chain's CDR3 is CARNLGQRNTEAFF. Written as DNA, the CDR3 is TGTGCCAGAAACCTGGGACAGAGGAACACTGAAGCTTTCTTT.

This clone was observed a few times. V usage is TRBV19 and J usage is TRBJ1-1; D remains ambiguous. V lost 3 bases and J 10 bases, leaving 18 bases between the germline ends. From germline, CDR1 is LNHDA and CDR2 SQIVND (reference sequence). This CDR3 region has 14 residues. CDR3 sequence: CASSIISRREGAFF. The CDR3, as DNA: TGTGCCAGTAGTATCATTTCCCGGAGAGAGGGAGCTTTCTTT.

The chain combines TRBV5-4 with TRBJ2-2; a weak D match, TRBD1 (6 bases). With 1 base removed from V and 3 bases from J, the gap between germline ends came to 10 bases. Germline-derived CDR1 and CDR2 are SGHNT and YYREEE (reference sequence). The CDR3 is made up of 15 amino acids. Written as DNA, the CDR3 is TGTGCCAGCAGCTTGTCGGACAGATACACCGGGGAGCTGTTTTTT. It yields the protein CASSLSDRYTGELFF.

The V call is TRBV7-2, the J call TRBJ1-2; 7 nucleotides match TRBD1. The V and J ends lost 4 bases and 8 bases, in that order; junction bases with no gene match: 7. The CDR3 extends over 13 amino acids. Looked up from germline, CDR1 is SGHTA and CDR2 is FQGNSA. The CDR3 region has the DNA TGTGCCAGCAGCTCCGACAGGGTGTGGGGCTACACCTTC. Its protein product is CASSSDRVWGYTF.

The chain has TRBV19 and TRBJ2-5, with TRBD1 as a possible D gene (5 bases). V was shortened by 3 bases and J by 3 bases, with 11 bases between the two germline ends. CDR1 and CDR2 from the germline V gene are LNHDA and SQIVND (reference sequence). The CDR3 has 14 residues. CDR3 protein: CASSIRDSKETQYF. The CDR3 region has the DNA TGTGCCAGTAGTATTCGAGACAGTAAAGAGACCCAGTACTTC.

The V and J genes are TRBV11-2 and TRBJ1-3; possible D gene TRBD1, 6 bases. Trimming stripped 4 bases from V and 4 bases from J, with 8 bases between. Looked up from germline, CDR1 is SGHAT and CDR2 is FQNNGV. This CDR3 comprises 13 residues. CDR3: CASSWDIGNTIYF. The CDR3 bases are TGTGCCAGCAGCTGGGACATCGGAAACACCATATATTTT.

The rearrangement links TRBV7-3 to TRBJ2-5; TRBD1 matches at 12 bases. CDR1 and CDR2 (germline): SGHTA, FQGTGA. This CDR3 is 16 amino acids long. V gave up 5 bases and J gave up 5 bases; unmatched junction bases: 9. DNA of the CDR3: TGTGCCAGCAGCCTCCTAGGGACAGGGGGCTTGGAGACCCAGTACTTC. Protein: CASSLLGTGGLETQYF.

The V and J genes are TRBV6-4 and TRBJ1-2, with TRBD1 identical over 8 bases. After removal of 3 bases from V and 8 bases from J, the junction contained 5 bases not matched to a gene. This CDR3 has 13 amino acids. The germline gives CDR1 MRHNA, CDR2 SNTAGT. The CDR3 here is CASSEKQGVGYTF. The DNA of the CDR3 is TGTGCCAGCAGTGAAAAACAGGGGGTAGGCTACACCTTC.

The rearrangement joins TRBV5-1 to TRBJ1-5; 7 bases align to TRBD1. CDR1 is SGHRS and CDR2 is YFSETQ in the germline V gene. V dropped 0 bases and J dropped 4; count of bases not matched to a gene: 1. The CDR3 is 14 residues long. The CDR3 sequence: CASSLEGQNQPQHF. The CDR3 DNA is TGCGCCAGCAGCTTGGAGGGACAGAATCAGCCCCAGCATTTT.

This clone was counted at least ten times. The J gene is TRBJ2-1, the V gene TRBV5-4; tentative D call: TRBD2 (5 bases). Trimming left V 1 base short and J 1 base short, with 6 bases between. The germline gives CDR1 SGHNT, CDR2 YYREEE (reference sequence). This CDR3 is 14 amino acids long. CDR3 amino acids: CASSLRGSYNEQFF. The CDR3 DNA follows: TGTGCCAGCAGCTTGCGGGGTTCCTACAATGAGCAGTTCTTC.

V usage is TRBV29-1 and J usage is TRBJ2-7; D is possibly TRBD1 (6 bases). CDR3 size: 15 residues. Germline CDR1 and CDR2: SQVTM and ANQGSEA. The V and J ends lost 4 bases and 3 bases respectively, with 19 bases between them. CDR3 residues: CSVASSLDRIYEQYF. The CDR3 region has the DNA TGCAGCGTTGCGAGTTCACTCGACAGGATCTACGAGCAGTACTTC.

The rearrangement uses TRBV19 and TRBJ2-3; the match to TRBD2 covers 8 bases. This CDR3 region has 15 residues. Germline CDR1 LNHDA, CDR2 SQIVND (reference sequence). V lost 6 bases to trimming and J lost 2 bases; unmatched junction nucleotides: 7. CDR3 sequence: CASSSRGVSTDTQYF. As DNA, the CDR3 is TGTGCCAGTAGCTCGCGGGGGGTATCCACAGATACGCAGTATTTT.

The chain uses TRBV3-1 (or the pseudogene TRBV3-2) and TRBJ1-6, with D possibly matching TRBD1 (5 bases). In germline, CDR1 is LGHDT, CDR2 YNNKEL (reference sequence). V was shortened by 4 bases and J by 4 bases, with 14 bases between the two germline ends. The CDR3 runs 16 residues. The CDR3 protein is CASSRPSAGYNSPLHF. CDR3 nucleotides: TGTGCCAGCAGCCGACCTAGTGCAGGGTATAATTCACCCCTCCACTTT.

The rearrangement links TRBV24-1 to TRBJ2-5; 8 nucleotides agree with TRBD2. This CDR3 contains 14 residues. Germline CDR1 and CDR2: KGHDR and SFDVKD. V trimming: 4 bases; J trimming: 3 bases; junction bases outside the gene matches: 3. In DNA form, the CDR3 reads TGTGCCACCAGTGACCTGCGGGGGGAAGAGACCCAGTACTTC. This sequence encodes CATSDLRGEETQYF.

The V gene is TRBV6-5, the J gene TRBJ1-2; D perhaps matches TRBD1 (5 bases). The CDR3 is made up of 15 amino acids. Trimming took off 5 bases at V and 5 bases at J, with 18 bases between the two ends. CDR1 and CDR2 from the germline V gene are MNHEY and SVGAGI. The CDR3 region has the DNA TGTGCCAGCAGTCGAGAGGGGACTACCCTATATGGCTACACCTTC. Its protein product is CASSREGTTLYGYTF.

The chain is built from TRBV29-1 and TRBJ1-2; maybe TRBD1 (5 bases). Germline loops: CDR1 SQVTM, CDR2 ANQGSEA. Trimming shortened V by 6 bases and J by 4 bases, and 15 bases separated the two germline ends. This CDR3 is 13 amino acids long. The CDR3 loop reads CSVPTQGPYGYTF. CDR3 coding DNA: TGCAGCGTCCCCACCCAGGGCCCCTATGGCTACACCTTC.

For the CDR3, the DNA is TGTGCCAGCAGCGTAGCGGGTACCGCTGAAGCTTTCTTT. Residues: CASSVAGTAEAFF. V is TRBV9 and J is TRBJ1-1, with D unresolved. Germline V lookup: CDR1 SGDLS, CDR2 YYNGEE. The CDR3 length is 13 residues. Trimming pared 0 bases from V and 6 bases from J, leaving 9 bases between.

The V call is TRBV18, the J call TRBJ1-2; TRBD1 aligns across 9 bases. With 2 bases clipped from V and 5 bases from J, the junction kept 6 bases outside the gene matches. Germline CDR1 is KGHSH and CDR2 is LQKENI. The CDR3 runs 15 residues. CDR3 region: CASSPGTGPYYGYTF. CDR3 coding DNA: TGTGCCAGCTCACCAGGGACAGGGCCTTATTATGGCTACACCTTC.

The CDR3 reads CASSLTGGEYEQYF. The CDR3 region has the DNA TGCGCCAGCAGCTTGACAGGGGGCGAATACGAGCAGTACTTC. The chain links TRBV5-1 to TRBJ2-7; 9 positions match TRBD1. V trimming: 1 base; J trimming: 4 bases; junction bases outside the gene matches: 3. Germline CDR1 SGHRS, CDR2 YFSETQ. This CDR3 region has 14 residues. Drawing the rest from reference TRBV5-1 and TRBJ2-7, the complete variable domain is KAGVTQTPRYLIKTRGQQVTLSCSPISGHRSVSWYQQTPGQGLQFLFEYFSETQRNKGNFPGRFSGRQFSNSRSEMNVSTLELGDSALYLCASSLTGGEYEQYFGPGTRLTVT.

The chain employs TRBV6-2 or TRBV6-3 and TRBJ2-7; TRBD1 matches 8 bases. In germline, CDR1 is MNHEY, CDR2 SVGEGT. This CDR3 is built from 19 residues. Trimming cost V 2 bases and J 0 bases; bases outside gene matches: 15. CDR3 coding DNA: TGTGCCAGCAGTTACCTCGGGACAGGACCCACGGCGGTCTCCTACGAGCAGTACTTC. Translated, it gives CASSYLGTGPTAVSYEQYF.